The next 20 T cell receptor beta chains were all read from a single sample in a study of blood T cell repertoires in COVID-19. TCRdb's table, derived via immunoSEQ multiplex PCR, lists solely in-frame clones and lacks some. The sample lists 150,000 to 200,000 clones; about 86% were seen once. The sequencing sample was made of peripheral blood. These receptors came from a man in his fifties with active or convalescent COVID-19.

The rearrangement uses TRBV5-1 and TRBJ2-7, with 7 bases that match TRBD1. The CDR3 consists of 14 residues. CDR1 and CDR2 (germline): SGHRS, YFSETQ. Unmatched junction bases numbered 8, after V lost 4 bases and J lost 4 bases. CDR3 bases: TGCGCCAGCAGCCCCCGGGACAGCGTATACGAGCAGTACTTC. As protein: CASSPRDSVYEQYF. The entire variable domain, with the rest obtained from reference TRBV5-1 and TRBJ2-7, is as follows: KAGVTQTPRYLIKTRGQQVTLSCSPISGHRSVSWYQQTPGQGLQFLFEYFSETQRNKGNFPGRFSGRQFSNSRSEMNVSTLELGDSALYLCASSPRDSVYEQYFGPGTRLTVT.

The rearrangement uses TRBV14 and TRBJ1-2, with 9 bases fitting TRBD1. The CDR3 loop spans 14 amino acids. With V trimmed by 4 bases and J by 2 bases, 2 bases remained unmatched. Germline V lookup: CDR1 SGHDN, CDR2 FVKESK. CDR3 amino acids: CASSRDRGNYGYTF. The CDR3 DNA reads as TGTGCCAGCAGCCGAGACAGGGGGAACTATGGCTACACCTTC.

The rearrangement joins TRBV7-9 to TRBJ2-5; D perhaps matches TRBD1 (5 bases). CDR3 length: 16 amino acids. V lost 1 base to trimming and J lost 0 bases, with 12 bases between them. Germline V gene sequence: CDR1 SEHNR, CDR2 FQNEAQ (reference sequence). The CDR3 reads CASSLVAGQYQETQYF. CDR3 DNA: TGTGCCAGCAGCTTAGTGGCCGGACAATACCAAGAGACCCAGTACTTC.

The chain links TRBV5-1 to TRBJ2-7; 8 bases are shared with TRBD1. This CDR3 has 15 amino acids. Unmatched junction bases numbered 6, after V lost 2 bases and J lost 2 bases. Per the germline V gene, CDR1 is SGHRS and CDR2 is YFSETQ. The CDR3 reads CASSFSRQGPYEQYF. The CDR3 nucleotides are TGCGCCAGCAGCTTTTCCCGACAGGGGCCCTACGAGCAGTACTTC.

This chain uses TRBV24-1 with TRBJ2-2; tentatively, D is TRBD1 (5 bases). Germline V gene lookup returns CDR1 KGHDR and CDR2 SFDVKD. Trimming removed 7 bases at V and 2 bases at J, with 7 bases between. This CDR3 is 13 amino acids long. The CDR3 DNA follows: TGTGCCACCAGGGACACCAACACCGGGGAGCTGTTTTTT. Amino acids: CATRDTNTGELFF.

CDR3 region: CASSSGTVGTGIPYEQYF. Here the CDR3 DNA reads TGTGCCAGCAGCTCCGGAACCGTCGGGACAGGGATCCCCTACGAGCAGTACTTC. V usage is TRBV7-9 and J usage is TRBJ2-7; 9 bases fit TRBD1. The CDR3 runs to 18 residues. V dropped 4 bases and J dropped 2; count of bases not matched to a gene: 15. CDR1 and CDR2 from the germline V gene are SEHNR and FQNEAQ (reference sequence).

This clone occurred once. The rearrangement links TRBV7-3 to TRBJ1-1, with D unresolved. There are 13 residues in the CDR3. Germline values: CDR1 SGHTA, CDR2 FQGTGA. V lost 5 bases, J lost 1 base, and 8 bases lay in between. The CDR3 reads CASSTQRNTEAFF. CDR3 nucleotide sequence: TGTGCCAGCAGCACACAGAGGAACACTGAAGCTTTCTTT.

The rearrangement uses TRBV6-6 and TRBJ1-2; the D gene is possibly TRBD1 (5 bases). V was clipped by 8 bases and J by 7 bases, with 20 bases between them. The V gene's germline CDR1 is MNHNY and CDR2 SVGAGI (reference sequence). CDR3 size: 14 residues. CDR3 protein: CASRKTGDRSGYTF. The CDR3 bases are TGTGCCAGCCGAAAGACGGGGGATAGGAGTGGCTACACCTTC.

The V call is TRBV7-9, the J call TRBJ2-7, with 8 nucleotides matching TRBD2. V lost 5 bases and J lost 8; bases outside the gene matches: 11. Germline CDR1 SEHNR, CDR2 FQNEAQ (reference sequence). The CDR3 totals 14 residues. The chain's CDR3 is CASSPDPGGAKQYF. In DNA, the CDR3 is TGTGCCAGCAGCCCAGATCCGGGGGGGGCGAAGCAGTACTTC.

The rearrangement joins TRBV5-4 to TRBJ1-3; 7 nucleotides align to TRBD1. V was pared by 4 bases and J by 8 bases, with 3 bases of the junction left unmatched. The CDR3 runs 12 residues. Germline V gives CDR1 SGHNT, CDR2 YYREEE (reference sequence). The CDR3 loop reads CASSNRGDTIYF. The CDR3 DNA sequence: TGTGCCAGCAGCAACAGGGGAGACACCATATATTTT.

The V gene is TRBV30, the J gene TRBJ2-7; 10 positions agree with TRBD1. The CDR3 consists of 13 residues. The trim removed 3 bases at V and 2 bases at J, leaving 1 base unmatched. Germline V CDR1 and CDR2: GTSNPN, SVGIG (reference sequence). The CDR3 loop is CAWSGQGAYEQYF. The CDR3 bases are TGTGCCTGGAGCGGACAGGGGGCCTACGAGCAGTACTTC.

Details on this clone: Other DNA sequences in this sample translate to the same CDR3. V and J are TRBV7-9 and TRBJ2-3; TRBD2 is a possible D gene (6 bases). The CDR3 runs to 14 residues. The germline gives CDR1 SEHNR, CDR2 FQNEAQ (reference sequence). Trimming cost V 5 bases and J 3 bases, with 12 bases left between them. The CDR3 region is CASSRGGSTDTQYF. The CDR3 nucleotides are TGTGCCAGCAGCAGGGGAGGTAGTACAGATACGCAGTATTTT.

V usage is TRBV9 and J usage is TRBJ1-1, with 7 bases aligning to TRBD1. The CDR3 is 14 amino acids. Germline V gene sequence: CDR1 SGDLS, CDR2 YYNGEE. V gave up 3 bases and J gave up 6 bases; unmatched junction bases: 8. CDR3 DNA: TGTGCCAGCAGCGCATTACAGGGGACGGCTGAAGCTTTCTTT. Amino acid sequence: CASSALQGTAEAFF.

J is TRBJ2-7 and V is TRBV4-1; 7 positions agree with TRBD1. The CDR3 length is 14 residues. Germline trimming cut 2 bases from V and 2 bases from J; bases unmatched to any gene: 3. CDR1 is MGHRA, CDR2 YSYEKL, per germline. The CDR3 DNA sequence: TGCGCCAGCAGCCAATTCGGGACAGCCTACGAGCAGTACTTC. Translating gives CASSQFGTAYEQYF.

The chain recombines TRBV10-2 with TRBJ2-7; 13 nucleotides agree with TRBD2. J gave up 4 bases and V 9 bases, and 9 bases lay outside the gene matches. The CDR3 has 15 residues. CDR1 is WSHSY and CDR2 is SAAADI in the germline V gene. CDR3 residues: CASQGLAGAAYEQYF. The DNA for the CDR3 is TGCGCCAGTCAAGGACTAGCGGGAGCCGCGTACGAGCAGTACTTC.

This chain links TRBV4-2 with TRBJ2-7; the D gene is possibly TRBD1 (6 bases). The CDR3 loop spans 14 amino acids. V shed 1 base and J shed 7 bases, with 14 bases lying between them. Germline-derived CDR1 and CDR2 are LGHNA and YNFKEQ. Here the CDR3 reads CASSQVDSPGEQYF. CDR3 coding DNA: TGTGCCAGCAGCCAAGTGGACAGCCCAGGTGAGCAGTACTTC.

This chain links TRBV7-7 with TRBJ1-3; D not resolved. Germline-derived CDR1 and CDR2 are SSHAT and FNYEAQ (reference sequence). The CDR3 consists of 15 residues. CDR3 region: CPTLAKYPSGNTIYF. CDR3 nucleotide sequence: TGTCCAACCCTAGCAAAGTACCCCTCTGGAAACACCATATATTTT.

The chain links TRBV4-1 to TRBJ2-1, with 10 nucleotides matching TRBD2. Losses at the gene ends were 4 bases for V and 8 bases for J; bases not matched to a gene: 14. Per germline, CDR1 MGHRA and CDR2 YSYEKL. The length of the CDR3 is 17 residues. The chain's CDR3 is CASSREFSGRALYEQFF. DNA of the CDR3: TGCGCCAGCAGCCGAGAATTCAGCGGGAGGGCCCTCTATGAGCAGTTCTTC.

This chain connects TRBV7-9 to TRBJ2-3, with 7 bases lining up with TRBD2. Trimming removed 5 bases from V and 2 bases from J; junction bases left unmatched: 13. Germline V CDR1 and CDR2: SEHNR, FQNEAQ (reference sequence). This CDR3 has 17 residues. The CDR3 sequence is CASSPVAMTSNTDTQYF. For the CDR3, the DNA is TGTGCCAGCAGCCCTGTTGCTATGACTAGCAACACAGATACGCAGTATTTT.

The chain has TRBV30 and TRBJ1-1, with a possible D match to TRBD1 (6 bases). The CDR3 length is 14 residues. CDR1 is GTSNPN, CDR2 SVGIG, per germline (reference sequence). V gave up 4 bases and J gave up 0 bases, with 12 bases separating them. This chain's CDR3 is CAWNPTGMNTEAFF. As DNA, the CDR3 is TGTGCCTGGAACCCTACAGGGATGAACACTGAAGCTTTCTTT.